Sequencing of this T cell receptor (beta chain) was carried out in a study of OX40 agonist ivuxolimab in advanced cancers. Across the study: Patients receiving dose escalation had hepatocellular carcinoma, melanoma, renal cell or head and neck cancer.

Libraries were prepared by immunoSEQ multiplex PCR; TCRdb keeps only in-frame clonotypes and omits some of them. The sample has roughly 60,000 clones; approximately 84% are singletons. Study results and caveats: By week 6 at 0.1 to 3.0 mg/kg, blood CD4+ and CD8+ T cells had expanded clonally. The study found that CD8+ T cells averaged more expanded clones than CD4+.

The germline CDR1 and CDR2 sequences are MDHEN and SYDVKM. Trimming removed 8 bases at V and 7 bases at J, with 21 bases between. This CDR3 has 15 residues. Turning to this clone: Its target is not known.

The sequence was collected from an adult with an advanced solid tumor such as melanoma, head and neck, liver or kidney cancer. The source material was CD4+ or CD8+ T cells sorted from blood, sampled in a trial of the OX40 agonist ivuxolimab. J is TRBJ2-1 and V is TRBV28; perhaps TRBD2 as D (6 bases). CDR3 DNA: TGTGCCAGCTACCCCGGAGGGAGATCGATGAATGAGCAGTTCTTC. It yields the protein CASYPGGRSMNEQFF.